This T cell receptor beta chain was observed in a study of cytomegalovirus exposure and HLA in healthy donors. Study details: Inside one of the first data releases sat about 85 million unique TCRs taken from HLA-typed donors. Study-wide findings and caveats: In a later analysis, TCR beta V- and J-gene trimming showed a link to a missense DCLRE1C variant. Segments of the TCR beta V type were, in most cases, productive about 87% or about 30% of the time in an earlier analysis.

As to this clone: Its antigen is currently unknown.

60 Vbeta and 13 Jbeta primers were used in PCR. Some clones are missing from TCRdb's copy, which holds only in-frame ones; the method was immunoSEQ multiplex PCR. Altogether 100,000 or so clones are present, roughly four fifths being singletons, with the ten largest covering around 14%. The CDR3 extends over 16 amino acids. Germline CDR1 reads SGHRS; CDR2 reads YFSETQ. V lost 4 bases and J lost 11; bases outside the gene matches: 19. The sample consisted of PBMCs. The J gene is TRBJ1-1, the V gene TRBV5-1; 8 bases align to TRBD1. The clonotype originates from a male donor in good health and CMV-seropositive. CDR3: CASSELRQGTNTRAFF. The CDR3 DNA reads TGCGCCAGCAGCGAGCTTCGACAGGGGACGAACACTCGGGCTTTCTTT.